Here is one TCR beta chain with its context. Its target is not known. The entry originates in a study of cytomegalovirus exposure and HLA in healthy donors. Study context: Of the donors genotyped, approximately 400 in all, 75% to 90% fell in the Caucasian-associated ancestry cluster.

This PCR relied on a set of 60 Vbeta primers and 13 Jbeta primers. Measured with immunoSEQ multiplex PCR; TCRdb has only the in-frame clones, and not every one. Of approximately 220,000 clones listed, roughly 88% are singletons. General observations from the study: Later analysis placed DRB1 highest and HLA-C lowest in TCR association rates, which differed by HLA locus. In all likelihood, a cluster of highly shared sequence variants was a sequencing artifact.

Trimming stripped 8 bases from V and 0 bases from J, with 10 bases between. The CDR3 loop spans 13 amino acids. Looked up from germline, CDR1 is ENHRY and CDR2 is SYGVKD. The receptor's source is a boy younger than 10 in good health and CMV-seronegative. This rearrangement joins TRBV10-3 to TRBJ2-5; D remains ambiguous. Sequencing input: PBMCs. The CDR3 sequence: CAIGTEYQETQYF. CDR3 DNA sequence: TGTGCCATCGGAACAGAGTACCAAGAGACCCAGTACTTC.